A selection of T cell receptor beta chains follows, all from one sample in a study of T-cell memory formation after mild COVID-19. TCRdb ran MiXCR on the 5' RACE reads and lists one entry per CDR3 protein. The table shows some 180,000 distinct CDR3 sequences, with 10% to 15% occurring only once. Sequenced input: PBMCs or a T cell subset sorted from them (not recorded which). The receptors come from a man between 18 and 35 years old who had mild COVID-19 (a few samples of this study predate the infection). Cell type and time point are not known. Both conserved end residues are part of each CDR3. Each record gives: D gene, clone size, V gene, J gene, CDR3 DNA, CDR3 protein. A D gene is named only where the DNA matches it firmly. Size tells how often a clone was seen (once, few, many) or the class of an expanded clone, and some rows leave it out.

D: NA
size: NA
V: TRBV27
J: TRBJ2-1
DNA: TGTGCCAGCAGGCGCGCCCACCTCCCTAGAGGGGAGCAGTTCTTC
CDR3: CASRRAHLPRGEQFF

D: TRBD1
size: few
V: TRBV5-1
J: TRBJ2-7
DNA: TGCGCCAGCAGCCCAGACAGGGCCGAGCAGTACTTC
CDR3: CASSPDRAEQYF

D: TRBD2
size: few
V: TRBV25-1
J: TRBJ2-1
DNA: TGTGCCAGCAGTGAAGGAGTAGCGGGGGCCCGGAGCTCCTACAATGAGCAGTTCTTC
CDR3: CASSEGVAGARSSYNEQFF

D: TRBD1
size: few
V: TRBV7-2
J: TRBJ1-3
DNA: TGTGCCAGCAGCCCGACAGGGCCCCCTGGAAACACCATATATTTT
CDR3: CASSPTGPPGNTIYF

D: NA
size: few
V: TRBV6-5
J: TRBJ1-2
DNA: TGTGCCAGCAGACTCAACAGGGAATCAAACTATGGCTACACCTTC
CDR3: CASRLNRESNYGYTF

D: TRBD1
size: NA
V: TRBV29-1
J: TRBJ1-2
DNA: TGCAGCGCCGGACAGGGGCTTAACTATGGCTACACCTTC
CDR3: CSAGQGLNYGYTF

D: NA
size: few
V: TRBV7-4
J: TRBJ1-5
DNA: TGTGCCAGCAGCTTTCTAGCTACAGCCCACAATCAGCCCCAGCATTTT
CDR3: CASSFLATAHNQPQHF

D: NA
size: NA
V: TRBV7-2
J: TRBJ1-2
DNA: TGTGCCAGCAGCTTAGAGGGACTGTTTCATGGCTACACCTTC
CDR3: CASSLEGLFHGYTF

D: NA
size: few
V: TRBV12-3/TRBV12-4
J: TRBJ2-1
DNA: TGTGCCAGCAGTTTTGTGGCGGTCTACAATGAGCAGTTCTTC
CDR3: CASSFVAVYNEQFF

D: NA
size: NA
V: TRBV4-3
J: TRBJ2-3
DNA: TGCGCCAGCAGCCAAGATCTCCTAGCCGCAGATACGCAGTATTTT
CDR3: CASSQDLLAADTQYF

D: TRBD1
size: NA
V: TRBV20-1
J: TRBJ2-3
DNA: TGCAGTGCTCAGGGCTTGGGACAGCCGAGTCTAGGCACAGATACGCAGTATTTT
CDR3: CSAQGLGQPSLGTDTQYF

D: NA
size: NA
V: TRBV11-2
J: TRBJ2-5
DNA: TGTGCCAGCAGCTTACAACAGTCAAAAGAGACCCAGTACTTC
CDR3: CASSLQQSKETQYF

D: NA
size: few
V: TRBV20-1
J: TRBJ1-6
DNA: TGCAGTGCTAGAGATCATCAGGCGGGTAATTCACCCCTCCACTTT
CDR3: CSARDHQAGNSPLHF

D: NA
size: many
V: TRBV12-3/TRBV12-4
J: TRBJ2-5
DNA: TGTGCCAGCAGTTTTTGGGGCGCGGAGACCCAGTACTTC
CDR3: CASSFWGAETQYF

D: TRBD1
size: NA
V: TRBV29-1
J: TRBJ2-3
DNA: TGCAGCGTAGGTACAGGGGGGCACACAGATACGCAGTATTTT
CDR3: CSVGTGGHTDTQYF

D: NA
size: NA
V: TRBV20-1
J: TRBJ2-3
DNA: TGCAGTGCTAGAGATCCTAGAACCGGCGCAGATACGCAGTATTTT
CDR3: CSARDPRTGADTQYF

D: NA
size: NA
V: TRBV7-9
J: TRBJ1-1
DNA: TGTGCCAGCAGCGTACATCGTCTGGGCACTGAAGCTTTCTTT
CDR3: CASSVHRLGTEAFF

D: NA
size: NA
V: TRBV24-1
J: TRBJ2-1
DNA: TGTGCCACCAGTGCTTCGAGCAGGGGCGAGCAGTTCTTC
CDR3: CATSASSRGEQFF

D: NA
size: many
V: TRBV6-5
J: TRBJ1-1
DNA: TGTGCCAGCACCCCAAGACCCACAGGGCACACTGAAGCTTTCTTT
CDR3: CASTPRPTGHTEAFF

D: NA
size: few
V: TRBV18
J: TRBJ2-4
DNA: TGTGCCAGCTCTCAATCCGGGGACGTGAGCATTCAGTACTTC
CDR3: CASSQSGDVSIQYF

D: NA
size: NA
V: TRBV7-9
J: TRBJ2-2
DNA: TGTGCCAGCAGCTTATCCCGCGGGGAGCTGTTTTTT
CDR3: CASSLSRGELFF

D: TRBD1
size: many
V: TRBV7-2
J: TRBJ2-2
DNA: TGTGCCAGCAGCAACCGGGACAGGGCCGGGGAGCTGTTTTTT
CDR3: CASSNRDRAGELFF

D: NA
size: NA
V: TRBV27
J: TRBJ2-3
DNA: TGTGCCAGCAGTCGCAATCCCCGAGCGTATACGCAGTATTTT
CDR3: CASSRNPRAYTQYF

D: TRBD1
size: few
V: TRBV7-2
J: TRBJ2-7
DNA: TGTGCCAGCAGGTTGAAGGGGGCGTCGTACGAGCAGTACTTC
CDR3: CASRLKGASYEQYF

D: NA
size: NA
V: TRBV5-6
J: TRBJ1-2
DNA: TGTGCCAGCAGCCCGCCGACAGCGTATGGCTACACCTTC
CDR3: CASSPPTAYGYTF

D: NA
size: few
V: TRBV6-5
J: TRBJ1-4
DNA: TGTGCCAGCAGAAGGGATGAAAAACTGTTTTTT
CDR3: CASRRDEKLFF

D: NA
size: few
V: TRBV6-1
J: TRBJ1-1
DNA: TGTGCCAGCAGTGAAGCAGGGGGAGCGGACACTGAAGCTTTCTTT
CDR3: CASSEAGGADTEAFF

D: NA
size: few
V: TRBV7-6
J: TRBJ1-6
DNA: TGTGCCAGCAGCCCCACGGGGTTGGATTCACCCCTCCACTTT
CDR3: CASSPTGLDSPLHF

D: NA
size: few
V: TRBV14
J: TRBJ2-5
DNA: TGTGCCAGCAGCCCCCCGGGACTCGAAGAGACCCAGTACTTC
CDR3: CASSPPGLEETQYF

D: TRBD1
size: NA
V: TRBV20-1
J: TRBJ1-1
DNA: TGCAGTGCTTATTACACAGGGGCCACTGAAGCTTTCTTT
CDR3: CSAYYTGATEAFF

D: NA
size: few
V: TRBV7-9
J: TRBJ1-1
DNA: TGTGCCAGCAGCCAGGAGTTCACTGAAGCTTTCTTT
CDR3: CASSQEFTEAFF

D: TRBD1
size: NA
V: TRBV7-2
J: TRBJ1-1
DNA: TGTGCCAGCAGCTCACCAGGGGGGGACACTGAAGCTTTCTTT
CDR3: CASSSPGGDTEAFF

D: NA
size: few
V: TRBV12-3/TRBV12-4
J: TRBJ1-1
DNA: TGTGCCAGCAGAATGACGGGGAACACTGAAGCTTTCTTT
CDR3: CASRMTGNTEAFF

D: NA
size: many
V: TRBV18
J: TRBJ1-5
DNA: TGTGCCAGCTCACCTCTAAATTACGACAGTTATAGCAATCAGCCCCAGCATTTT
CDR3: CASSPLNYDSYSNQPQHF

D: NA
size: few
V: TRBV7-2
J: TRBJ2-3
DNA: TGTGCCAGCAGCTTTAGGGGCCTCATAGATACGCAGTATTTT
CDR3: CASSFRGLIDTQYF

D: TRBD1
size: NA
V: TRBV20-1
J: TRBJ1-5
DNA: TGCAGTGCTAGGGGGGCAGGGGGGTATCAGCCCCAGCATTTT
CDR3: CSARGAGGYQPQHF

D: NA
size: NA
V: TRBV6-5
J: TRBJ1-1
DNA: TGTGCCAGCAGGCGGAGGAACACTGAAGCTTTCTTT
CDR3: CASRRRNTEAFF

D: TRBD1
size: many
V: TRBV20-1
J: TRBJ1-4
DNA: TGCAGTGCTAGAGAAAAACCGGGACAGGGTCCCCTGGCGCGTTATGAAAAACTGTTTTTT
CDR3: CSAREKPGQGPLARYEKLFF

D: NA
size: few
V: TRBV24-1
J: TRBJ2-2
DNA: TGTGCCACCTCCAGGACGGGGGTCCCCGGGGAGCTGTTTTTT
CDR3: CATSRTGVPGELFF

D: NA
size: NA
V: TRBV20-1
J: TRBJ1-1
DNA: TGCAGTGCTCCACGGGAGCTGAACACTGAAGCTTTCTTT
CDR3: CSAPRELNTEAFF

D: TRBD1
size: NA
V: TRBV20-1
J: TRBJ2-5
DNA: TGCAGCCCTGACAGGGAAGAGACCCAGTACTTC
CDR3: CSPDREETQYF

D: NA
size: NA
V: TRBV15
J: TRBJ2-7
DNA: TGTGCCACCAGCAGAGACGGTGACGGTACCTACGAGCAGTACTTC
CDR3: CATSRDGDGTYEQYF

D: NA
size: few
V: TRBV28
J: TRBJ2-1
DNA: TGTGCCAGCTCCCCCCACTTGGCAAGTAACAATGAGCAGTTCTTC
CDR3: CASSPHLASNNEQFF

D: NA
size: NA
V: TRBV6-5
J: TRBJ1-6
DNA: TGTGCCAGCAGTTATAAGGGGGGGAAGGATTCACCCCTCCACTTT
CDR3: CASSYKGGKDSPLHF